The T cell receptor beta chain under discussion was sequenced for a study of beta chain features in type 1 diabetes. Study findings and constraints: All four CD4+ subsets of Type 1 diabetes patients contained TCRB CDR3s that were moderately but significantly shorter. It was possible that PCR favored shorter templates, equally so in patients and controls.

As every portion of the isolated RNA was reverse transcribed, the sequencing read expressed TCRB transcripts. Generated by immunoSEQ multiplex PCR, the TCRdb table keeps only in-frame clones and is missing some. In the table there are hundreds of thousands of clones, 10% to 15% of which are singletons. V dropped 6 bases and J dropped 0 bases, with 15 bases sitting between them. The CDR3 is 15 amino acids. Per the germline V gene, CDR1 is MDHEN and CDR2 is SYDVKM. About this clone itself: The antigen remains unidentified.

The sequenced sample consisted of naive CD4+ T cells from blood. The sequence came from a man aged 18 to 35 with type 1 diabetes. V is TRBV28 and J is TRBJ2-7; D not certain. The CDR3, as DNA: TGTGCCAGCAGCCCGGCGGCCCTCAACTCCTACGAGCAGTACTTC. Its translation: CASSPAALNSYEQYF.